The 3 T cell receptor beta chains listed next were all sequenced from one sample in a study of tumor and adjacent non-tumor tissue in lung cancer. TCRbeta libraries were built with three rounds of nested PCR, modified from ARM-PCR. TCRdb passed the multiplex PCR reads through MiXCR, listing each CDR3 protein once. This sample has roughly 150,000 distinct CDR3 sequences, with approximately 66% found just once. This sample's RNA came from whole unsorted tissue. The sequenced sample was lung tumor tissue. The receptors were gathered from a man in his 60s with small cell lung cancer.

The sample holds a few counts of this clonotype. J is TRBJ2-1 and V is TRBV28, with 10 positions matching TRBD2. CDR3 length equals 14 residues. V lost 6 bases, J lost 7 bases, and 6 bases stayed unmatched. Germline values: CDR1 MDHEN, CDR2 SYDVKM. The CDR3 loop is CASRPSGSGNEQFF. The CDR3 coding sequence is TGTGCCAGCAGGCCTAGCGGGAGTGGGAATGAGCAGTTCTTC.

This chain uses TRBV29-1 with TRBJ2-1; 14 nucleotides line up with TRBD2. With V trimmed by 8 bases and J by 6 bases, 9 bases remained unmatched. Germline V gene data show CDR1 as SQVTM and CDR2 as ANQGSEA. The CDR3 contains 15 residues. The CDR3 loop reads CSLGLAGVSSNEQFF. The CDR3 DNA is TGCAGCTTGGGACTAGCGGGAGTTTCTTCCAATGAGCAGTTCTTC.

A note on this clonotype: Its ends do not fully match the called genes, so a read error is possible. This chain links TRBV7-9 with TRBJ2-1; D tentatively fits TRBD1 or TRBD2 (5 bases each). Germline V lookup: CDR1 SEHNR, CDR2 FQNEAQ (reference sequence). This CDR3 region has 17 residues. The CDR3: CTSSWGRPESSYNEQFF. In DNA, the CDR3 is TGTACCAGCAGCTGGGGACGGCCGGAAAGCTCCTACAATGAGCAGTTCTTC.